This T cell receptor beta chain was found in a study of CD4 and CD8 cells across lung adenocarcinoma regions. TCRdb re-called the PCR reads with MiXCR, one entry per CDR3 protein. The sample includes over 20,000 distinct CDR3 sequences, around half seen only once; the top ten take about 30%. The junction had 4 bases not matched to a gene; V was cut back by 5 bases and J by 4 bases. The CDR3 is made up of 15 amino acids. Germline V gene data show CDR1 as SGHTA and CDR2 as FQGNSA. Localized lung adenocarcinoma, a non-small cell lung cancer, affected the donors. This clonotype was observed many times. This rearrangement joins TRBV7-2 to TRBJ1-6; 8 bases are a match to TRBD1. The sequenced sample was CD8+ T cells from the center of a lung tumor. This clonotype was obtained from a female donor with lung adenocarcinoma. The CD4 and CD8 labels of this study may be unreliable. DNA for the CDR3: TGTGCCAGCAGCCTGACAGGGGCGTATAATTCACCCCTCCACTTT. Its translation: CASSLTGAYNSPLHF. Together with reference TRBV7-2 and TRBJ1-6, the CDR3 gives the full variable domain: GAGVSQSPSNKVTEKGKDVELRCDPISGHTALYWYRQSLGQGLEFLIYFQGNSAPDKSGLPSDRFSAERTGGSVSTLTIQRTQQEDSAVYLCASSLTGAYNSPLHFGNGTRLTVT.